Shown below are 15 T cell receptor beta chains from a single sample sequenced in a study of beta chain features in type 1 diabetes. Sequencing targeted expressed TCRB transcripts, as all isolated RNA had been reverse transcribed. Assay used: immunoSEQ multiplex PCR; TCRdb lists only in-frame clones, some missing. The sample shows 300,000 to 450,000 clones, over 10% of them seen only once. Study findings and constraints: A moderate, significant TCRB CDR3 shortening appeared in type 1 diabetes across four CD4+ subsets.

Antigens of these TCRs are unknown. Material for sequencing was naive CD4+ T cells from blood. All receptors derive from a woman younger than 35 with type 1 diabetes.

The CDR3: CASSPGAGSTDTQYF. In nucleotides, the CDR3 is TGTGCCAGCTCACCAGGAGCGGGAAGCACAGATACGCAGTATTTT. The V and J genes are TRBV18 and TRBJ2-3; 7 bases agree with TRBD2. There are 15 residues in the CDR3. The trim removed 2 bases at V and 0 bases at J, leaving 2 bases unmatched. Germline V gene data show CDR1 as KGHSH and CDR2 as LQKENI.

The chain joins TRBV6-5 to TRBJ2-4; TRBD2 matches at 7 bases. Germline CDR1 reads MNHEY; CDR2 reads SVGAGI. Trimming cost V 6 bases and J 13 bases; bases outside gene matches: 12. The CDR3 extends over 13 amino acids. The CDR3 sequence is CASRSNSLLAQYF. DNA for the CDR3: TGTGCCAGCAGGAGCAACAGCTTACTAGCGCAGTACTTC.

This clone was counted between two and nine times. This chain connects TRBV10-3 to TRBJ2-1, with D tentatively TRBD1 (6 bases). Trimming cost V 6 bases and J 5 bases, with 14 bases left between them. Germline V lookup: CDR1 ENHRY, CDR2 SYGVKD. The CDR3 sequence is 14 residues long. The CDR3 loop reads CAIRERQDNNEQFF. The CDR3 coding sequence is TGTGCCATCAGGGAGCGACAGGACAACAATGAGCAGTTCTTC.

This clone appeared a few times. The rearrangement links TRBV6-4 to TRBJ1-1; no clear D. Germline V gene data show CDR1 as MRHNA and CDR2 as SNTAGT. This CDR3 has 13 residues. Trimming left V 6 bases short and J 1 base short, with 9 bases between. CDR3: CASSPTANTEAFF. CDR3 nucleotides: TGTGCCAGCAGCCCAACAGCGAACACTGAAGCTTTCTTT.

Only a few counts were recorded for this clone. CDR3 residues: CSAPRQGIYNEQFF. The CDR3 nucleotides are TGCAGCGCTCCGAGACAGGGGATTTACAATGAGCAGTTCTTC. This chain links TRBV29-1 with TRBJ2-1, with TRBD1 matching over 8 bases. Trimming removed 7 bases from V and 4 bases from J; junction bases left unmatched: 9. Germline V gives CDR1 SQVTM, CDR2 ANQGSEA. The CDR3 is 14 residues long.

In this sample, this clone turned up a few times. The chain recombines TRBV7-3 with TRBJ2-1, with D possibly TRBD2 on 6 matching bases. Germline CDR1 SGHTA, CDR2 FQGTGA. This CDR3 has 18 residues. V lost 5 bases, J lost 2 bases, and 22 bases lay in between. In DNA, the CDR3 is TGTGCCAGCAGCAAAGGGCGGTTGGGGGGAGCCGCCTACAATGAGCAGTTCTTC. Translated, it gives CASSKGRLGGAAYNEQFF.

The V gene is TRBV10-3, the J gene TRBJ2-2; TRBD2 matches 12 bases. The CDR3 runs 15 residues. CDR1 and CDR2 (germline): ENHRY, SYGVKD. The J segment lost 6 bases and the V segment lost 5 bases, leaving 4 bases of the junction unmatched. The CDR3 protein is CAISKTSGSPGELFF. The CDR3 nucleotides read TGTGCCATCAGTAAGACTAGCGGGAGTCCCGGGGAGCTGTTTTTT.

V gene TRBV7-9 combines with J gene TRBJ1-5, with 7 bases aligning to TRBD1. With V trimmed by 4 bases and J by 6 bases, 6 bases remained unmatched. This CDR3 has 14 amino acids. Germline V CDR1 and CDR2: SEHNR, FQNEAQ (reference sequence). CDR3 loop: CASSSLGGPQPQHF. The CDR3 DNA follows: TGTGCCAGCAGCTCGCTAGGGGGCCCTCAGCCCCAGCATTTT.

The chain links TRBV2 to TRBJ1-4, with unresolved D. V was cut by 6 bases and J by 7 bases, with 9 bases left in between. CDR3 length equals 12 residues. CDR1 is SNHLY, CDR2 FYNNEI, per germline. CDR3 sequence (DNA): TGTGCCAGCAGGTCCCCAGGTGAAAAACTGTTTTTT. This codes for CASRSPGEKLFF.

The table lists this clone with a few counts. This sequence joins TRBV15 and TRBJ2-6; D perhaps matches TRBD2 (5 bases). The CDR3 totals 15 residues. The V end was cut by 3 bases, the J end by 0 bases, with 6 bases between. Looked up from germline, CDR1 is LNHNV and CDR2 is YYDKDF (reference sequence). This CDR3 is CATSRRDSGANVLTF. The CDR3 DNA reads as TGTGCCACCAGCAGGAGGGACTCTGGGGCCAACGTCCTGACTTTC.

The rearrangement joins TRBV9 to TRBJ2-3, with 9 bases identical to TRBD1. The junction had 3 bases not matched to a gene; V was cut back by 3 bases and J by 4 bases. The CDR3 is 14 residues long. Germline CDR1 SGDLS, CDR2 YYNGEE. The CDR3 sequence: CASSEQGAPDTQYF. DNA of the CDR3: TGTGCCAGCAGCGAACAGGGGGCCCCAGATACGCAGTATTTT.

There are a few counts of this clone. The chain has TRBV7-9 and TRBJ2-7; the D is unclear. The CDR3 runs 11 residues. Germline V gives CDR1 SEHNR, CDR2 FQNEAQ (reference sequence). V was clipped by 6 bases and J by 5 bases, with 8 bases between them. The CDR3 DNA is TGTGCCAGCAGTAGATTGGACGAGCAGTACTTC. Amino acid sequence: CASSRLDEQYF. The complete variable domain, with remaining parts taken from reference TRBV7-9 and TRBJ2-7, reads DTGVSQNPRHKITKRGQNVTFRCDPISEHNRLYWYRQTLGQGPEFLTYFQNEAQLEKSRLLSDRFSAERPKGSFSTLEIQRTEQGDSAMYLCASSRLDEQYFGPGTRLTVT.

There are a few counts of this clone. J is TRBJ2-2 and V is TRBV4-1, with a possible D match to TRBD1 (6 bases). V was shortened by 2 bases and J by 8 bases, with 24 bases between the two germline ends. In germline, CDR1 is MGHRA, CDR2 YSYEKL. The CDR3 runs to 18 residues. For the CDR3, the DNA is TGCGCCAGCAGCCAACTAGGAATCGGGCAGGGGACAAGTGGGGAGCTGTTTTTT. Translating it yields CASSQLGIGQGTSGELFF.

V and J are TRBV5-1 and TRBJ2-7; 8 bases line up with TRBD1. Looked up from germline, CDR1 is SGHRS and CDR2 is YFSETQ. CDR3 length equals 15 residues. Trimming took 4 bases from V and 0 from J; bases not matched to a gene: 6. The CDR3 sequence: CASSPRTGSSYEQYF. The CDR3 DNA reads TGCGCCAGCAGCCCTCGGACAGGGAGCTCCTACGAGCAGTACTTC.

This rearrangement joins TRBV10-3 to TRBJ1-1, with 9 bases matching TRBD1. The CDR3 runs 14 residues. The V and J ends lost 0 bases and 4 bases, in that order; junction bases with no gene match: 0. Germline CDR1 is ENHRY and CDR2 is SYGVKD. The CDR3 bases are TGTGCCATCAGTGAGTCGGACAGGGGCACTGAAGCTTTCTTT. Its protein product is CAISESDRGTEAFF.